This T cell receptor beta chain was captured by sequencing in a study of blood T cell repertoires in COVID-19. The CDR3 extends over 16 amino acids. Germline assignment: CDR1 MNHEY and CDR2 SMNVEV (reference sequence). V trimming: 6 bases; J trimming: 5 bases; junction bases outside the gene matches: 14. TCRdb's copy holds only in-frame clones and misses some; the assay was immunoSEQ multiplex PCR. The sample includes roughly 190,000 clones, roughly 84% of them seen just once. This clonotype was sampled from a human donor with acute or convalescent COVID-19. The donor label of this sample is uncertain. Sequenced: peripheral blood. J is TRBJ2-7 and V is TRBV27; 9 nucleotides match TRBD1. This chain's CDR3 is CASRIIGQGRTNEQYF. The CDR3 bases are TGTGCCAGCAGAATCATCGGACAGGGGCGAACAAACGAGCAGTACTTC.